This T cell receptor (beta chain) appears in the sequencing data of a study of T cell responses to AZD1222 COVID-19 vaccine. Germline V lookup: CDR1 MDHEN, CDR2 SYDVKM. This CDR3 contains 14 residues. Trimming at V came to 7 bases and at J to 4 bases, leaving 5 bases not matched to a gene. As regards this clone: Its antigen remains unknown.

General study points: Females made up more of the donors, who were largely white British, and clonal diversity may have come out too low. None of the repertoires were sampled until the peak T cell response had passed. Two AZD1222 administrations were followed by greater Spike-specific TCR breadth and depth.

The method was immunoSEQ multiplex PCR; TCRdb's version includes in-frame clones alone and lacks a portion of them. The table shows fewer than 150,000 clones, with approximately 85% occurring only once. This TCR came from an adult in good health. The chain combines TRBV28 with TRBJ2-1, with 9 bases matching TRBD1. This specimen was peripheral blood, taken on day 0 of AZD1222 vaccination. The CDR3 sequence is CASTTGTGYNEQFF. DNA of the CDR3: TGTGCCAGCACGACCGGGACAGGGTACAATGAGCAGTTCTTC.